This TCR beta chain was profiled in a study of blood T cells in healthy people across ages. Alongside a J-beta primer mix, a sample-barcoded 5' primer served in a second PCR lasting about 6 to 11 cycles. TCRdb ran MiXCR on the 5' RACE reads and lists one entry per CDR3 protein. This sample has more than 650,000 distinct CDR3 sequences, with roughly 50% found just once. The CDR3 extends over 16 amino acids. V lost 1 base and J lost 10, with 20 bases in between. Germline-derived CDR1 and CDR2 are DFQATT and SNEGSKA (reference sequence). This clonotype is a singleton in its sample. The chain recombines TRBV20-1 with TRBJ1-6; tentatively, D is TRBD1 (5 bases). Sequencing input: blood. The receptor comes from a man at least 80 years old in good health. The CDR3 is CSARGQSEVLHSPLHF. The CDR3 DNA reads as TGCAGTGCTAGAGGACAGTCGGAGGTTTTGCACTCACCCCTCCACTTT.